This T cell receptor beta chain originates from a study of T-cell memory formation after mild COVID-19 (dated by TCRdb to the early 2020s). For the study in its entirety: TCR sequence clusters from the two donors were largely donor specific. Two young, previously healthy adult volunteers made up the cohort, one male and one female. T-cell clones expanding and contracting after mild COVID-19 in a couple of donors were tracked by longitudinal TCRalpha and TCRbeta repertoire sequencing. Broader findings and caveats from the paper: The study covered only two mild cases, and larger cohorts including severe cases with pre-infection samples were considered necessary. Clones contracting from day 15 to 85 had balanced CD4/CD8 phenotypes, while a second wave expanding from day 15 to 37 was biased towards CD4+. SARS-CoV-2 specificity of the second-wave clones peaking on day 37 was not confirmed. Contracting CD4+ clones appeared mostly in the CM and EM memory subsets, whereas CD8+ clones were enriched in EMRA. Some responding clones were found in pre-infection memory, which suggests that pre-existing cross-reactive memory T cells took part in the SARS-CoV-2 response.

Sequencing was carried out with an Illumina NovaSeq 6000. TCRalpha and TCRbeta cDNA libraries were built by 5'RACE with constant-segment primers, adding sample barcodes and unique molecular identifiers. RNA was extracted from every sample with Trizol reagent. Libraries were amplified in two PCR steps, with a second sample barcode and Illumina TruSeq adapters added in the second step. Sequencing of libraries was performed on an Illumina NovaSeq with 2 x 150 bp paired-end reads. The authors' analysis ran thus. The reads were demultiplexed and collapsed into UMI-guided consensus sequences using migec v1.2.7. Using mixcr v2.1.11, UMI consensuses were aligned to TRA and TRB V and J templates and then assembled into clonotypes. Clonotypes were classified as expanded or contracted when called significant by both edgeR and NoisET, with noise models trained on biological replicates. edgeR calls used a false discovery rate-adjusted p below 0.01 and a log2 fold-change threshold of 1. As an exploratory analysis of dynamics, PCA with hierarchical clustering was applied to max-normalized trajectories of the 1000 most abundant clonotypes. Each responding clone was given a CD4 or CD8 phenotype based on the CD4+ and CD8+ repertoires, which had been sequenced separately. TCRdb trimmed the raw reads at Q25, called clones with MiXCR and kept productive beta chains. Each CDR3 protein gets just one entry, which takes the most common genes and DNA from the rows behind it. These V and J calls derive from TCRdb rather than the authors' analysis. The sample table records 550,000 to 700,000 distinct CDR3 sequences; over 15% of these occur just once. The top ten clonotypes cover 12% of the sample.

This clonotype was recorded a few times. The specificity of this receptor is unknown. Base quality data are lacking; no much larger clone is found one base away. Trimming removed 6 bases from V and 2 bases from J, leaving 12 bases between the germline ends. Including cysteine and phenylalanine, the CDR3 has 14 amino acids. Kept here is only the CDR3 DNA, which spans 42 bases and is read in frame from base 1. The germline V gene encodes CDR1 SGHDN and CDR2 FVKESK. PBMCs were isolated by Ficoll-Paque density gradient centrifugation. Sequencing was done on a sample of PBMCs or a T cell subset sorted from them (not recorded which). The source is an adult woman who had mild COVID-19 (a few samples of this study predate the infection). The sample titles of this study are shuffled in the database, so cell type and time point are left out; the donor was told from shared clones. The V and J genes are TRBV14 and TRBJ2-3, with a weak D call of TRBD2 (5 bases match). The CDR3 protein: CASRHGLSTDTQYF. At the DNA level, the sequence is TGTGCCAGCAGACATGGACTTTCCACAGATACGCAGTATTTT.